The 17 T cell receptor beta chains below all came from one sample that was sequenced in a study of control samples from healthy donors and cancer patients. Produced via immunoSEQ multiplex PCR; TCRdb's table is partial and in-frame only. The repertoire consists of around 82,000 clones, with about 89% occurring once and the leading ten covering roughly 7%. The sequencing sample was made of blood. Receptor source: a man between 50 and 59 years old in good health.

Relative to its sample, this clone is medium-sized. DNA of the CDR3: TGTGCCAGTAGTCCCCGGACAGGGGGGAACACTGAAGCTTTCTTT. Encoded protein: CASSPRTGGNTEAFF. The J gene is TRBJ1-1, the V gene TRBV19, with TRBD1 matching 10 bases. CDR1 and CDR2 (germline): LNHDA, SQIVND (reference sequence). V was pared by 5 bases and J by 1 base, with 4 bases of the junction left unmatched. The CDR3 consists of 15 residues.

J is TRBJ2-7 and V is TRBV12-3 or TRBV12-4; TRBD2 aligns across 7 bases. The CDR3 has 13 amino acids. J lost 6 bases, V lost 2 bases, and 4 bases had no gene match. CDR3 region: CASSLWGEGEQYF. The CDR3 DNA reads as TGTGCCAGCAGTTTATGGGGGGAGGGCGAGCAGTACTTC.

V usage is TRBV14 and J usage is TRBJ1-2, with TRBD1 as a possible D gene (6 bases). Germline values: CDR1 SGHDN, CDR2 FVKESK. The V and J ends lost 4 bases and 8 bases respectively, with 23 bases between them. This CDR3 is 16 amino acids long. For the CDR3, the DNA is TGTGCCAGCAGCCCCCCCGGACAGTTCCCCACGAGGGGCTACACCTTC. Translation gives CASSPPGQFPTRGYTF.

CDR3 region: CASSWGSRGLYSPLHF. The CDR3, as DNA: TGTGCCAGCAGCTGGGGGTCGAGGGGGTTATATTCACCCCTCCACTTT. V and J are TRBV3-1 (or the pseudogene TRBV3-2) and TRBJ1-6, with a tentative D call TRBD1 (6 bases). Trimming stripped 5 bases from V and 8 bases from J, with 19 bases between. Germline assignment: CDR1 LGHDT and CDR2 YNNKEL (reference sequence). CDR3 size: 16 residues.

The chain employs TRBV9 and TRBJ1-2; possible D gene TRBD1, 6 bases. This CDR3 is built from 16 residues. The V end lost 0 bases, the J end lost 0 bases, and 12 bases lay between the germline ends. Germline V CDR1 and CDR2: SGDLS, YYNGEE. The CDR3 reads CASSVDFQGPNYGYTF. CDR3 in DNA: TGTGCCAGCAGCGTAGATTTCCAGGGGCCTAACTATGGCTACACCTTC.

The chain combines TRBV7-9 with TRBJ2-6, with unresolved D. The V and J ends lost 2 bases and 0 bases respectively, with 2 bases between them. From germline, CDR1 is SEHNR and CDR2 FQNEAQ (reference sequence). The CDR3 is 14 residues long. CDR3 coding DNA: TGTGCCAGCAGCTTAACCTCTGGGGCCAACGTCCTGACTTTC. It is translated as CASSLTSGANVLTF.

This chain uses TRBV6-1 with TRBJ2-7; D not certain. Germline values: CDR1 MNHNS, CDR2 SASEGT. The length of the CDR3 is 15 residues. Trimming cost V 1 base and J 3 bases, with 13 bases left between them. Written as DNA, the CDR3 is TGTGCCAGCAGTGAAGACAGAAAAGCTTACTACGAGCAGTACTTC. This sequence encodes CASSEDRKAYYEQYF.

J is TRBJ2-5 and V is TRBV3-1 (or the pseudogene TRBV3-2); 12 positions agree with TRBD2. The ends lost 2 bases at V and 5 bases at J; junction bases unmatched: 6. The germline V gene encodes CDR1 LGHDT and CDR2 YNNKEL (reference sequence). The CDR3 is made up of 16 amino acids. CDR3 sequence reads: CASSQYGLAGRETQYF. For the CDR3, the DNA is TGTGCCAGCAGCCAATACGGACTAGCGGGGAGGGAGACCCAGTACTTC.

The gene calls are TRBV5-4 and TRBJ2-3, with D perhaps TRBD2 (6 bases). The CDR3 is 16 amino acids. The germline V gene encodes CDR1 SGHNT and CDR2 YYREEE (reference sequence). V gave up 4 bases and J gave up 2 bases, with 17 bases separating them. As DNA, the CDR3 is TGTGCCAGCAGCCCCGAGGGACTGTCTGACACAGATACGCAGTATTTT. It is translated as CASSPEGLSDTDTQYF.

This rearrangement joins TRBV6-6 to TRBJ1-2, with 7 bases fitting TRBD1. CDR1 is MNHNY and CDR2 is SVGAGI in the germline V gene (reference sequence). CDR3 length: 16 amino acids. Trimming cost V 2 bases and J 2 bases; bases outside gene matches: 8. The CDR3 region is CASSYPERQGNYGYTF. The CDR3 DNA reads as TGTGCCAGCAGTTACCCGGAAAGACAGGGAAACTATGGCTACACCTTC.

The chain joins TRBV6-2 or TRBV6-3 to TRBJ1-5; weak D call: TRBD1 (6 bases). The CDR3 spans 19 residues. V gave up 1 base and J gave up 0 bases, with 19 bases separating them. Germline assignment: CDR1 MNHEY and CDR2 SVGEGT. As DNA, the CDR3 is TGTGCCAGCAGTTACTGGAGGGGGATCGACCTTTATAGCAATCAGCCCCAGCATTTT. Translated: CASSYWRGIDLYSNQPQHF.

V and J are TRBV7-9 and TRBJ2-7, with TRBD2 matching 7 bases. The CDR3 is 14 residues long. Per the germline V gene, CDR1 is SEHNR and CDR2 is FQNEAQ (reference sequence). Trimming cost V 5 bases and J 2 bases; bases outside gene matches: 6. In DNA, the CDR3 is TGTGCCAGCAGCCGGGGGGACTTTACCTACGAGCAGTACTTC. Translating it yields CASSRGDFTYEQYF.

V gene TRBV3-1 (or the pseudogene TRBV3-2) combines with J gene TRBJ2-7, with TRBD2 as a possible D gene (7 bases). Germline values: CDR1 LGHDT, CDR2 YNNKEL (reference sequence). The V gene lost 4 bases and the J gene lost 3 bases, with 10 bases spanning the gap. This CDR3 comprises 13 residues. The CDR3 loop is CASSPRGGYEQYF. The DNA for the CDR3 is TGTGCCAGCAGCCCGAGGGGGGGCTACGAGCAGTACTTC.

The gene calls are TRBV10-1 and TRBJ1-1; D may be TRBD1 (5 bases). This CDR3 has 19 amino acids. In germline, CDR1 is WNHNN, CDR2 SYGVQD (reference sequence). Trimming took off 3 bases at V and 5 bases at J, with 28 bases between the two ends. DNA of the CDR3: TGCGCCAGCAGTGATCTCCCGGATATCCAGGGAGGAATAATGACTGAAGCTTTCTTT. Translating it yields CASSDLPDIQGGIMTEAFF.

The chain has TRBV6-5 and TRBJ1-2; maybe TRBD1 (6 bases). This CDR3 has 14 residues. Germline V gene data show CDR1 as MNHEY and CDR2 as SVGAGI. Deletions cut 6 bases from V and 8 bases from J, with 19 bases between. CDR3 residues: CASRLDRGGVGYTF. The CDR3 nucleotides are TGTGCCAGCAGACTAGATAGGGGGGGGGTAGGCTACACCTTC.

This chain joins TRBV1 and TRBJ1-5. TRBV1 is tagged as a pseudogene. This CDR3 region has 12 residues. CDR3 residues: CTSRHGDQPQHF. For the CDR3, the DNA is TGCACCAGCAGACACGGTGATCAGCCCCAGCATTTT.

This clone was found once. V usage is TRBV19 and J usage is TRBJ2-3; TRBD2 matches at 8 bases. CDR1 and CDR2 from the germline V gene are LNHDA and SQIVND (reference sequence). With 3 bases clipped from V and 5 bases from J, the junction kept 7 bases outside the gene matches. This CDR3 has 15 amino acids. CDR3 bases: TGTGCCAGTAGTATTCTCGGGGGGGCCAGAGATACGCAGTATTTT. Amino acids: CASSILGGARDTQYF.